Below, 4 T cell receptor beta chains from the same sample are listed, as sequenced in a study of CD8 T cells in ankylosing spondylitis. TCRdb re-derived calls from the 5' RACE reads in MiXCR, one entry per CDR3 protein. The sample yields some 140,000 distinct CDR3 sequences, 6% to 8.5% seen once. Material for sequencing was blood, either unsorted or a sorted T cell fraction (not recorded which). Receptor source: a female donor with ankylosing spondylitis or in good health (not recorded which).

The chain is built from TRBV7-2 and TRBJ2-5; D gene unclear. The CDR3 consists of 12 residues. The germline V gene has CDR1 SGHTA and CDR2 FQGNSA. Deletions cut 2 bases from V and 7 bases from J, with 8 bases between. In nucleotides, the CDR3 is TGTGCCAGCAGCTTAAATCTCGGGACCCAGTACTTC. Amino acids: CASSLNLGTQYF.

This clonotype was observed many times. This chain uses TRBV6-5 with TRBJ1-1, with no clear D. The CDR3 is made up of 13 amino acids. Germline V gene data show CDR1 as MNHEY and CDR2 as SVGAGI. Trimming cost V 0 bases and J 5 bases, with 7 bases left between them. CDR3 sequence (DNA): TGTGCCAGCAGTTACTCCGGAGCGACTGAAGCTTTCTTT. This codes for CASSYSGATEAFF.

Many counts were recorded for this clonotype. The rearrangement uses TRBV20-1 and TRBJ2-5; D is possibly TRBD2 (6 bases). Germline V CDR1 and CDR2: DFQATT, SNEGSKA (reference sequence). The CDR3 spans 14 residues. The germline V and J ends were trimmed by 0 bases and 7 bases, with 15 bases remaining between them. The chain's CDR3 is CSARDGAGPGTQYF. DNA for the CDR3: TGCAGTGCTAGAGATGGTGCGGGACCGGGGACCCAGTACTTC.

This clonotype was counted many times. This chain connects TRBV15 to TRBJ1-2; D uncertain. The CDR3 has 14 residues. V was clipped by 3 bases and J by 8 bases, with 16 bases between them. Germline-derived CDR1 and CDR2 are LNHNV and YYDKDF (reference sequence). Here the CDR3 DNA reads TGTGCCACCAGCAGGCACATGGAGTTAGGAGGCTACACCTTC. Residues: CATSRHMELGGYTF.